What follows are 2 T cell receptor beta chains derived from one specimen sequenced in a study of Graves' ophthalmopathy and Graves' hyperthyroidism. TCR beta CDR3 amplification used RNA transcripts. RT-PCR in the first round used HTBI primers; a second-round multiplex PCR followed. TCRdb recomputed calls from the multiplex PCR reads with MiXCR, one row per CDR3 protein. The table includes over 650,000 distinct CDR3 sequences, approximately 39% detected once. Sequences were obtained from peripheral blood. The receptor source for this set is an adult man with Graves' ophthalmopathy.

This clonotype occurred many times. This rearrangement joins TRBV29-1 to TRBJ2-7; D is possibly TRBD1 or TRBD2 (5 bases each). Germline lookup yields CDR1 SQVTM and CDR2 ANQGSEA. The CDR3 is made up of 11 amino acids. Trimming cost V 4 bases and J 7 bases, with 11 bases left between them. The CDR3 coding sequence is TGCAGCGTTGGGGGACCTCGGGAGCAGTACTTC. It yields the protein CSVGGPREQYF.

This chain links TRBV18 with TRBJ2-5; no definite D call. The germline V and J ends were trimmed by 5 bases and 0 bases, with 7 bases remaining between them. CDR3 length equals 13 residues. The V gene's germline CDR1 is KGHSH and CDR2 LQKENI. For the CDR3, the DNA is TGTGCCAGCTCAATCCGGAACCAAGAGACCCAGTACTTC. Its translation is CASSIRNQETQYF.